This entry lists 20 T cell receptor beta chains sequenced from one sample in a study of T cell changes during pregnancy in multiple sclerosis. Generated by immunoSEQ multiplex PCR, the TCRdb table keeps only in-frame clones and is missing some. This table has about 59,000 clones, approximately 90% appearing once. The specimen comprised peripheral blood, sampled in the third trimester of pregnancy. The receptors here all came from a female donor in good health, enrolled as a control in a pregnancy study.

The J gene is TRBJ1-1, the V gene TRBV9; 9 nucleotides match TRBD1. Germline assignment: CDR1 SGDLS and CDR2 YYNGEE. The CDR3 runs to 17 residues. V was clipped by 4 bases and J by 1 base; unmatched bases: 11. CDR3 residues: CASSIDRDRAGNTEAFF. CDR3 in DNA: TGTGCCAGCAGCATTGACCGGGACAGGGCAGGGAACACTGAAGCTTTCTTT. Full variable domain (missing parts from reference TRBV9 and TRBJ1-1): DSGVTQTPKHLITATGQRVTLRCSPRSGDLSVYWYQQSLDQGLQFLIQYYNGEERAKGNILERFSAQQFPDLHSELNLSSLELGDSALYFCASSIDRDRAGNTEAFFGQGTRLTVV.

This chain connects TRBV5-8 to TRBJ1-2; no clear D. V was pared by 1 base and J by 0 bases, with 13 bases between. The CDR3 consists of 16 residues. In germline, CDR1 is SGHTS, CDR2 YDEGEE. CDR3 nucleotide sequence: TGTGCCAGCAGCTTGTATCGGTATGGTTCTAACTATGGCTACACCTTC. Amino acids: CASSLYRYGSNYGYTF.

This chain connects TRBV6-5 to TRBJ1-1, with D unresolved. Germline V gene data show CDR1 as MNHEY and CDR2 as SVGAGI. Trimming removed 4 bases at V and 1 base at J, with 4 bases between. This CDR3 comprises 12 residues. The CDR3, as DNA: TGTGCCAGCAGTTCTAGGAACACTGAAGCTTTCTTT. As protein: CASSSRNTEAFF.

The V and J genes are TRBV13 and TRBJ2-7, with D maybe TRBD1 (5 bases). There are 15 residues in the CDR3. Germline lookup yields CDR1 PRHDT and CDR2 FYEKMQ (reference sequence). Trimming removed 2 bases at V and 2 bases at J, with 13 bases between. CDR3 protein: CASSLRRGAAYEQYF. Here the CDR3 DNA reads TGTGCCAGCAGCTTACGTAGGGGCGCCGCCTACGAGCAGTACTTC.

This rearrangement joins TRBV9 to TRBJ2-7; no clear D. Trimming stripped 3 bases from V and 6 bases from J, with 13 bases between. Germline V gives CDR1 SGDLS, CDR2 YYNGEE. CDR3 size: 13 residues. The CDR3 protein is CASSARDLGEQYF. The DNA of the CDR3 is TGTGCCAGCAGCGCGCGAGACTTAGGCGAGCAGTACTTC.

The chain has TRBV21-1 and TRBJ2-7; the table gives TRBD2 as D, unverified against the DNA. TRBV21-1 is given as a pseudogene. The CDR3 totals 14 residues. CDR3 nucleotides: TGTGCCAGCAGCCCGACTAGCCCCCGTTACGGGCAGTACTTC. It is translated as CASSPTSPRYGQYF.

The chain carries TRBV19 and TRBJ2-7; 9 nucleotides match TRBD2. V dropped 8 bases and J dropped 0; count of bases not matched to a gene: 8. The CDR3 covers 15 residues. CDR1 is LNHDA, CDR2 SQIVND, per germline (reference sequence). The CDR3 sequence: CASSEIAGDSYEQYF. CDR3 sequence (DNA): TGTGCCAGTTCAGAGATAGCGGGGGACTCCTACGAGCAGTACTTC.

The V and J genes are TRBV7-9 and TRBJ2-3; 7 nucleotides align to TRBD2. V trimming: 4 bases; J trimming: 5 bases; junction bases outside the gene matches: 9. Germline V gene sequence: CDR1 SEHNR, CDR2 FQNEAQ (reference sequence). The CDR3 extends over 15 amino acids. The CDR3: CASSSGTTMIDTQYF. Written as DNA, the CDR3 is TGTGCCAGCAGCTCCGGGACTACGATGATAGATACGCAGTATTTT. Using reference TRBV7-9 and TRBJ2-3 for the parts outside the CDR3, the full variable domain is DTGVSQNPRHKITKRGQNVTFRCDPISEHNRLYWYRQTLGQGPEFLTYFQNEAQLEKSRLLSDRFSAERPKGSFSTLEIQRTEQGDSAMYLCASSSGTTMIDTQYFGPGTRLTVL.

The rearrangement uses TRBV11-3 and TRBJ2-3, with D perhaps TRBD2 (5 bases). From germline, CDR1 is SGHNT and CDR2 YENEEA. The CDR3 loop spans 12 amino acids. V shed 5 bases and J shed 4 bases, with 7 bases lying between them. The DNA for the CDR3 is TGTGCCAGCAGCCCGGGATCAGATACGCAGTATTTT. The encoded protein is CASSPGSDTQYF.

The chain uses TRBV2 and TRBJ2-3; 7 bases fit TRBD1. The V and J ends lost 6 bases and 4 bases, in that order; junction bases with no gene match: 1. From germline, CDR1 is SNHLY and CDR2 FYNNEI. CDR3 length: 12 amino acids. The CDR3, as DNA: TGTGCCAGCAGACAGGGGTCAGATACGCAGTATTTT. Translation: CASRQGSDTQYF.

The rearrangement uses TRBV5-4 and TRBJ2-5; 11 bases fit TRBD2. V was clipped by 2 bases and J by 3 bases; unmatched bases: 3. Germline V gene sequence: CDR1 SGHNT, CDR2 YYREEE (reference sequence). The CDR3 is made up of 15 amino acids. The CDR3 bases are TGTGCCAGCAGCTTACTAGCGGGAGATGAAGAGACCCAGTACTTC. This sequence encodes CASSLLAGDEETQYF.

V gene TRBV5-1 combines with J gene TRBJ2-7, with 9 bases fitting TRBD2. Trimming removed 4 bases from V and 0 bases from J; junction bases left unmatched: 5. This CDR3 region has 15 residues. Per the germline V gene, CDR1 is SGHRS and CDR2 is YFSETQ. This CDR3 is CASSQLAGTSYEQYF. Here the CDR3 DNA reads TGCGCCAGCAGCCAACTAGCGGGCACCTCCTACGAGCAGTACTTC.

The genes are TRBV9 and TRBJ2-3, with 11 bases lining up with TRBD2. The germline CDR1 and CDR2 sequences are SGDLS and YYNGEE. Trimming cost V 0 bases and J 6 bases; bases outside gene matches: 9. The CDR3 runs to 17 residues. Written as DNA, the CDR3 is TGTGCCAGCAGCGTAGTTGGTAGCGGGGGGGCCGGGGATACGCAGTATTTT. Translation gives CASSVVGSGGAGDTQYF.

CDR3 DNA: TGTGCCAGCAGCTTGGCGGGATTGGACACCGGGGAGCTGTTTTTT. Amino acids: CASSLAGLDTGELFF. The genes are TRBV5-6 and TRBJ2-2, with TRBD2 as a possible D gene (5 bases). The length of the CDR3 is 15 residues. V was cut by 0 bases and J by 3 bases, with 9 bases left in between. Germline CDR1 is SGHDT and CDR2 is YYEEEE.

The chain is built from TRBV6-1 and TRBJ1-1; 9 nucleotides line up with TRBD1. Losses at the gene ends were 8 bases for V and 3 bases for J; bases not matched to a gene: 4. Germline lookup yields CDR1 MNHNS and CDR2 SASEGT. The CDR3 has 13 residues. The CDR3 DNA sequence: TGTGCCAGCGGGACAGGGATGGACACTGAAGCTTTCTTT. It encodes CASGTGMDTEAFF.

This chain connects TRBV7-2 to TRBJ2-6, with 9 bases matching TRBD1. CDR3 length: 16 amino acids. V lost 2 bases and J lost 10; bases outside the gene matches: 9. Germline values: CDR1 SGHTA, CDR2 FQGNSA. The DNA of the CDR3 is TGTGCCAGCAGCTTATTAGGACAGGGGTCACCTAACGTCCTGACTTTC. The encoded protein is CASSLLGQGSPNVLTF.

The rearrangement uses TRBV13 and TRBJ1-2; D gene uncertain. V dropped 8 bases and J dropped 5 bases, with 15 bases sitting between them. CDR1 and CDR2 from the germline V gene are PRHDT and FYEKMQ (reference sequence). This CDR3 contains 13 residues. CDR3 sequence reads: CASSPTSSYGYTF. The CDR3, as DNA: TGTGCCAGCTCCCCGACTTCCTCTTATGGCTACACCTTC.

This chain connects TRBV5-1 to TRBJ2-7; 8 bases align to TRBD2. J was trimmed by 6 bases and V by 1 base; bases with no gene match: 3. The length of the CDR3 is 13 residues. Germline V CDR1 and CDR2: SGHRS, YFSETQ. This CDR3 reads CASSLKRETEQYF. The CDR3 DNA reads TGCGCCAGCAGCTTGAAGCGGGAGACCGAGCAGTACTTC.

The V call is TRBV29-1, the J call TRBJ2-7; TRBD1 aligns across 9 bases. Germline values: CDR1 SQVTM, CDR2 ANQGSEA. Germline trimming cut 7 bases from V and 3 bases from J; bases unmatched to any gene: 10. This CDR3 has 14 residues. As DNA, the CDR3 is TGCAGCGCCCAAGCTGGACAGGGGAACTACGAGCAGTACTTC. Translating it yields CSAQAGQGNYEQYF.

The CDR3 DNA follows: TGCAGCGTGGCGGACAGGGGCTTCTCCTACGAGCAGTACTTC. This encodes CSVADRGFSYEQYF. V usage is TRBV29-1 and J usage is TRBJ2-7; 9 nucleotides match TRBD1. V lost 6 bases and J lost 0; bases outside the gene matches: 6. Per germline, CDR1 SQVTM and CDR2 ANQGSEA. CDR3 length: 14 residues.